The rows below give T cell receptor beta chains drawn from one sample of a study of beta chain features in type 1 diabetes. Libraries were prepared by immunoSEQ multiplex PCR; TCRdb keeps only in-frame clonotypes and omits some of them. The sample lists 300,000 to 350,000 clones; roughly 8% were seen once. Sequenced: central memory CD4+ T cells from blood. The source of these receptors is a woman aged 18-35 years in good health. Both conserved end residues are part of each CDR3. A D gene is named only where the DNA matches it firmly. A row's size may be missing; if present it is once, few, many or a size class.

clone_size | d_call | j_call | v_call | cdr3_aa | cdr3_nt
. | . | TRBJ1-1 | TRBV7-3 | CASRQGMNTEAFF | TGTGCCAGCCGTCAGGGGATGAACACTGAAGCTTTCTTT
. | TRBD2 | TRBJ2-2 | TRBV7-2 | CASSLDGTSGRRTGELFF | TGTGCCAGCAGCTTAGACGGGACTAGCGGGAGGAGGACCGGGGAGCTGTTTTTT
few | TRBD2 | TRBJ2-1 | TRBV2 | CASPGGTRSSEQFF | TGTGCCAGCCCTGGTGGGACTAGATCAAGTGAGCAGTTCTTC
. | . | TRBJ2-3 | TRBV5-4 | CASSFFPGSDTQYF | TGTGCCAGCAGCTTTTTCCCGGGATCGGATACGCAGTATTTT
. | TRBD2 | TRBJ2-7 | TRBV14 | CASSLAGGSLYEQYF | TGTGCCAGCTCATTAGCGGGAGGGTCTCTCTACGAGCAGTACTTC
. | TRBD2 | TRBJ2-2 | TRBV5-1 | CASSLTSGSNTGELFF | TGCGCCAGCAGCTTGACTAGCGGGAGTAACACCGGGGAGCTGTTTTTT
many | . | TRBJ1-5 | TRBV7-9 | CASSLGPGFHQPQHF | TGTGCCAGCAGCTTAGGCCCAGGGTTCCATCAGCCCCAGCATTTT
. | . | TRBJ2-6 | TRBV7-2 | CASSRPVHSGANVLTF | TGTGCCAGCAGCCGTCCGGTTCACTCTGGGGCCAACGTCCTGACTTTC
many | . | TRBJ2-5 | TRBV7-2 | CASSLEPLQETQYF | TGTGCCAGCAGCTTAGAGCCCCTGCAAGAGACCCAGTACTTC
. | . | TRBJ2-1 | TRBV11-2 | CASSLDQGNEQFF | TGTGCCAGCAGCTTAGATCAGGGCAATGAGCAGTTCTTC
. | TRBD2 | TRBJ2-2 | TRBV27 | CASSSPGLADYTGELFF | TGTGCCAGCAGTTCGCCCGGACTAGCGGATTACACCGGGGAGCTGTTTTTT
few | . | TRBJ2-7 | TRBV7-2 | CASSPILGYEQYF | TGTGCCAGCAGCCCTATCTTGGGGTACGAGCAGTACTTC
few | . | TRBJ2-3 | TRBV18 | CASSPPARSDTQYF | TGTGCCAGCTCACCACCGGCTCGGTCAGATACGCAGTATTTT
many | . | TRBJ2-1 | TRBV28 | CASSLAAATYNEQFF | TGTGCCAGCAGTTTAGCGGCAGCAACTTACAATGAGCAGTTCTTC
few | TRBD2 | TRBJ2-7 | TRBV18 | CASSPGLTSYEQYF | TGTGCCAGCTCACCGGGACTAACCTCCTACGAGCAGTACTTC
few | . | TRBJ2-5 | TRBV5-4 | CASSLALSGRGGPETQYF | TGTGCCAGCAGCTTGGCTCTCAGTGGGCGAGGGGGACCAGAGACCCAGTACTTC